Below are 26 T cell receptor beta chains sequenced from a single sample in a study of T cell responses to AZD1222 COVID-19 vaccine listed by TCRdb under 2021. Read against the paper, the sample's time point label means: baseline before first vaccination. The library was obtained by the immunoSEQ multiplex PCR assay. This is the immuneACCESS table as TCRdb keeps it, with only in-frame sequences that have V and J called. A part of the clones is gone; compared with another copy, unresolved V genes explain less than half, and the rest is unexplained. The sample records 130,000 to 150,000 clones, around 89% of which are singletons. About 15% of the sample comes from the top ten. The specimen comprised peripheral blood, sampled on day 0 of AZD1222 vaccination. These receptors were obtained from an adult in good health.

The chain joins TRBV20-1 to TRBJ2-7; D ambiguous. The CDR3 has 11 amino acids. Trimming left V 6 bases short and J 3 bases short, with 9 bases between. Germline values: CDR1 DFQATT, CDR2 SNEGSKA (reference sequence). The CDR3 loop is CSASLLYEQYF. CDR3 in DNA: TGCAGTGCCAGCCTTCTCTACGAGCAGTACTTC.

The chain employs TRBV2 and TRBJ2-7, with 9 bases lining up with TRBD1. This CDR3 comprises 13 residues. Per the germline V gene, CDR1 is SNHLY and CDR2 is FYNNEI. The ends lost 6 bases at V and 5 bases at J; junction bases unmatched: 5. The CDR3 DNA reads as TGTGCCAGCAGGGGGACAGGGAGCCACGAGCAGTACTTC. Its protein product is CASRGTGSHEQYF.

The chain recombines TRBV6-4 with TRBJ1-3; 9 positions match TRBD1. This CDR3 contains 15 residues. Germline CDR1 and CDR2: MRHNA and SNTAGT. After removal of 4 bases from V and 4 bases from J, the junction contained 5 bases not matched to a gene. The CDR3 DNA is TGTGCCAGCAGTGGGGACGGGACAGGGGGAAACACCATATATTTT. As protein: CASSGDGTGGNTIYF.

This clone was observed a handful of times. CDR3 protein: CATRRVEGSSGNTIYF. In DNA form, the CDR3 reads TGTGCCACCAGACGCGTCGAGGGCTCCTCTGGAAACACCATATATTTT. The chain has TRBV24-1 and TRBJ1-3, with unresolved D. CDR1 KGHDR and CDR2 SFDVKD come from the germline V gene. The V and J ends lost 7 bases and 0 bases respectively, with 15 bases between them. This CDR3 spans 16 amino acids.

CDR3 coding DNA: TGTGCTAGTGGACCATCCGGGACAACAGAAGCTTTCTTT. Its translation: CASGPSGTTEAFF. This chain connects TRBV12-5 to TRBJ1-1; tentatively, D is TRBD1 (6 bases). The V end was cut by 6 bases, the J end by 8 bases, with 16 bases between. Per the germline V gene, CDR1 is LGHNT and CDR2 is FRNRAP. CDR3 size: 13 residues.

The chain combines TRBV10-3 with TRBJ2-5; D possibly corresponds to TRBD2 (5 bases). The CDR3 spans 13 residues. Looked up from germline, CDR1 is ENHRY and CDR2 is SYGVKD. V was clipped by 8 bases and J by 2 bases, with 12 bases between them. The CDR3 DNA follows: TGTGCCATCCGGAGGACCCAACAAGAGACCCAGTACTTC. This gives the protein CAIRRTQQETQYF.

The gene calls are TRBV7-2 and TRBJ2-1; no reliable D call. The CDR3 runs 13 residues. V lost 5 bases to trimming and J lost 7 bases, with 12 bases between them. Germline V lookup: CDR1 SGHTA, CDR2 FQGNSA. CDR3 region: CASSRTVENEQFF. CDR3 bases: TGTGCCAGCAGCCGCACCGTCGAGAATGAGCAGTTCTTC.

CDR3 DNA sequence: TGTGCCAGCAGTTACACGCCGGGACAGAATAATTCACCCCTCCACTTT. It yields the protein CASSYTPGQNNSPLHF. This chain links TRBV6-5 with TRBJ1-6; TRBD1 matches at 7 bases. Trimming at V came to 2 bases and at J to 5 bases, leaving 6 bases not matched to a gene. The CDR3 runs 16 residues. The germline V gene encodes CDR1 MNHEY and CDR2 SVGAGI.

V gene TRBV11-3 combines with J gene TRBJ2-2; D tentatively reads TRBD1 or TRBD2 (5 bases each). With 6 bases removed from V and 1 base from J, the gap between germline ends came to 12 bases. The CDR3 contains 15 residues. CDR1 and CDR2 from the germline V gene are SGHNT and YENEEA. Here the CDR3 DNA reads TGTGCCAGCAGTTATCCGGGACGGAACACCGGGGAGCTGTTTTTT. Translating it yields CASSYPGRNTGELFF.

CDR3 DNA sequence: TGTGCCAGCAGTGAATCCCTGACAGGGGTCTTTGGCTACACCTTC. This gives the protein CASSESLTGVFGYTF. The chain is built from TRBV6-1 and TRBJ1-2, with TRBD1 matching 8 bases. After removal of 2 bases from V and 7 bases from J, the junction contained 9 bases not matched to a gene. This CDR3 is 15 amino acids long. Germline CDR1 is MNHNS and CDR2 is SASEGT.

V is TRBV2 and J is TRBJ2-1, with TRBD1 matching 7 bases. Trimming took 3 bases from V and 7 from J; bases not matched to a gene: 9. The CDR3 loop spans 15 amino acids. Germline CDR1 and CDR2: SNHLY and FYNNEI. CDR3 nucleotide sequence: TGTGCCAGCAGTGAGCAGACAGGGTCAATGAATGAGCAGTTCTTC. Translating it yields CASSEQTGSMNEQFF.

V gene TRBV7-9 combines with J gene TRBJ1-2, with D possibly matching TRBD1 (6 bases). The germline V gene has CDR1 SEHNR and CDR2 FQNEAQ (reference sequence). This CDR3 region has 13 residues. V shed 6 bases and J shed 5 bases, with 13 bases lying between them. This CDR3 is CASSISGAYGYTF. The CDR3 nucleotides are TGTGCCAGCAGTATTTCGGGGGCGTATGGCTACACCTTC.

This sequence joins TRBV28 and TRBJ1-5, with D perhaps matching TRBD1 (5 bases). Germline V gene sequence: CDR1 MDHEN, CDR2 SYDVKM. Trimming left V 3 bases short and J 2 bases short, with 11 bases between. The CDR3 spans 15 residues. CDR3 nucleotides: TGTGCCAGCAGTTTTTCGACAGTCGGCAATCAGCCCCAGCATTTT. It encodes CASSFSTVGNQPQHF.

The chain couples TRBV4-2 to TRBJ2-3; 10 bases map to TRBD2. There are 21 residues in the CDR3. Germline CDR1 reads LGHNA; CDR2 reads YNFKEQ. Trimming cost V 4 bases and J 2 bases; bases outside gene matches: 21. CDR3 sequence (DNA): TGTGCCAGCAGCCGTCGACTGGGGACTAGCGTGTCAATTAGACCCACAGATACGCAGTATTTT. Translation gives CASSRRLGTSVSIRPTDTQYF.

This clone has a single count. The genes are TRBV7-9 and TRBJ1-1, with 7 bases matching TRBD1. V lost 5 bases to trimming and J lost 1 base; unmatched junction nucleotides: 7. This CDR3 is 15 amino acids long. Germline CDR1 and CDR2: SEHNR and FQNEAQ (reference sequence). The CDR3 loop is CASSPQDRTNTEAFF. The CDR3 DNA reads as TGTGCCAGCAGCCCCCAGGACAGGACGAACACTGAAGCTTTCTTT.

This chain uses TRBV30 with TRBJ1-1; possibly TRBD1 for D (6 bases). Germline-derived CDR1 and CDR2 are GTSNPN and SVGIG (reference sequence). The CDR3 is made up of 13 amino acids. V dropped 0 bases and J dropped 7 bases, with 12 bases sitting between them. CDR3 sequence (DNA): TGTGCCTGGAGTGTCACCGGGACAAGTGAAGCTTTCTTT. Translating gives CAWSVTGTSEAFF.

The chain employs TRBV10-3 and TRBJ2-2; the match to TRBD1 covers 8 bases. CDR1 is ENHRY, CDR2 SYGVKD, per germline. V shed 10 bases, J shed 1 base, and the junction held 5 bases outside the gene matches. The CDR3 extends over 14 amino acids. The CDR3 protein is CATRDRGNTGELFF. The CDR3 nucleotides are TGTGCCACCCGTGACAGGGGGAACACCGGGGAGCTGTTTTTT.

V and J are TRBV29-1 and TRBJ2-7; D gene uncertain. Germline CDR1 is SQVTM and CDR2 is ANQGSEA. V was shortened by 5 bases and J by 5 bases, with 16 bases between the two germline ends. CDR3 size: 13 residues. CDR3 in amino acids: CSVHLLGANEQYF. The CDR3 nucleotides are TGCAGCGTTCACCTACTCGGCGCCAACGAGCAGTACTTC.

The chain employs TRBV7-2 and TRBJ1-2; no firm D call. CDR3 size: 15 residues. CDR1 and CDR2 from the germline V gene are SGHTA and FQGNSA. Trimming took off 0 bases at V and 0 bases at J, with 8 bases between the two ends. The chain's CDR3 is CASSLANRPNYGYTF. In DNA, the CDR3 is TGTGCCAGCAGCTTAGCGAACAGACCTAACTATGGCTACACCTTC. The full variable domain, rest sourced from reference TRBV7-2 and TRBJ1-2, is GAGVSQSPSNKVTEKGKDVELRCDPISGHTALYWYRQSLGQGLEFLIYFQGNSAPDKSGLPSDRFSAERTGGSVSTLTIQRTQQEDSAVYLCASSLANRPNYGYTFGSGTRLTVV.

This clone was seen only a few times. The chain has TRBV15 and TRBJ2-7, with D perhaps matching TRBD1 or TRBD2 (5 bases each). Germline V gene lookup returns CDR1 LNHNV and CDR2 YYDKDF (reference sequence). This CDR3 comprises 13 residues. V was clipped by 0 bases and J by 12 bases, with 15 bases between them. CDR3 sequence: CATSRDLSRGRYF. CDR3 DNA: TGTGCCACCAGCAGAGATTTATCCCGGGGCAGGTACTTC.

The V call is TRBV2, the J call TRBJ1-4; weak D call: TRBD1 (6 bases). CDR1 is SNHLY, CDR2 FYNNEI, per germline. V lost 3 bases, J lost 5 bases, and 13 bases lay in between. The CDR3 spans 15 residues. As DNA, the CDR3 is TGTGCCAGCAGTGACAGGGGACGGCTAAATGAAAAACTGTTTTTT. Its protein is CASSDRGRLNEKLFF. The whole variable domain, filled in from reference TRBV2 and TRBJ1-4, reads EPEVTQTPSHQVTQMGQEVILRCVPISNHLYFYWYRQILGQKVEFLVSFYNNEISEKSEIFDDQFSVERPDGSNFTLKIRSTKLEDSAMYFCASSDRGRLNEKLFFGSGTQLSVL.

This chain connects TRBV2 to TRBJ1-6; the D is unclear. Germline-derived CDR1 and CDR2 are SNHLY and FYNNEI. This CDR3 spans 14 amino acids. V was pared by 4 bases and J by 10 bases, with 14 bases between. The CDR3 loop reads CASSGMSLTSPLHF. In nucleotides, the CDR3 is TGTGCCAGCAGTGGCATGTCCCTAACCTCACCCCTCCACTTT.

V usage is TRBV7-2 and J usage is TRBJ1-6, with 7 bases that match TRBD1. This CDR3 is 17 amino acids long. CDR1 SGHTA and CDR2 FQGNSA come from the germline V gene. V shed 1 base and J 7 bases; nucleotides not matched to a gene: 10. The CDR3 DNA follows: TGTGCCAGCAGCTTAGGGGCAGGGGCAGGGGGAAATTCACCCCTCCACTTT. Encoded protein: CASSLGAGAGGNSPLHF.

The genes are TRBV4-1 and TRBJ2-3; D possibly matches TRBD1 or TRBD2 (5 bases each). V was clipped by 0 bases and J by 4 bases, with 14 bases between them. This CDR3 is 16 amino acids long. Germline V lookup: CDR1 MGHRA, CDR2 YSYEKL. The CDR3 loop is CASSQDVGRGADTQYF. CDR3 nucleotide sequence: TGCGCCAGCAGCCAAGACGTTGGTAGGGGAGCAGATACGCAGTATTTT.

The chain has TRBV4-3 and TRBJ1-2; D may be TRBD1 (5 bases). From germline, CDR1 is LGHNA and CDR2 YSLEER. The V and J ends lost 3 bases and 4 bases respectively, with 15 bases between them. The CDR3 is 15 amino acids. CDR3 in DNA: TGCGCCAGCAGCCAGTGGGACGTTGAAACCTATGGCTACACCTTC. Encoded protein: CASSQWDVETYGYTF.

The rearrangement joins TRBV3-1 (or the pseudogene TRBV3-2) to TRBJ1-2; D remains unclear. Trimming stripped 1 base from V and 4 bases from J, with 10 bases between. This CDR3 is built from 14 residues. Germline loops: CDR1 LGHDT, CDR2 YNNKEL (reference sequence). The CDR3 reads CASSQAVTPYGYTF. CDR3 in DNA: TGTGCCAGCAGCCAAGCAGTCACACCCTATGGCTACACCTTC.